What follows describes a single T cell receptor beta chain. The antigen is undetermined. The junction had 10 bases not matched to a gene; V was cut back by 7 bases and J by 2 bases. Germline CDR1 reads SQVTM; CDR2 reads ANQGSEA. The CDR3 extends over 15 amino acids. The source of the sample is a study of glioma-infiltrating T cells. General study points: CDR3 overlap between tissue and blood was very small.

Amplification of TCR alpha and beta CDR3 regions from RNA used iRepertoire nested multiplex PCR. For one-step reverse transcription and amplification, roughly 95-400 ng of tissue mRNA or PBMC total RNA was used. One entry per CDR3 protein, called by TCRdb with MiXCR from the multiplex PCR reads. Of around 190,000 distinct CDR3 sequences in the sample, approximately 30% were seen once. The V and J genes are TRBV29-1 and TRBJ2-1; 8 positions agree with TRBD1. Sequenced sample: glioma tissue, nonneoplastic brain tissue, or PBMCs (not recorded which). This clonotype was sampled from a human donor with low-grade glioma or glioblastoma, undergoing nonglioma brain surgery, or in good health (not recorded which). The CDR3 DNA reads TGCAGCGCCAAACCCCCAGGGGGCGCCTACAATGAGCAGTTCTTC. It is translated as CSAKPPGGAYNEQFF.